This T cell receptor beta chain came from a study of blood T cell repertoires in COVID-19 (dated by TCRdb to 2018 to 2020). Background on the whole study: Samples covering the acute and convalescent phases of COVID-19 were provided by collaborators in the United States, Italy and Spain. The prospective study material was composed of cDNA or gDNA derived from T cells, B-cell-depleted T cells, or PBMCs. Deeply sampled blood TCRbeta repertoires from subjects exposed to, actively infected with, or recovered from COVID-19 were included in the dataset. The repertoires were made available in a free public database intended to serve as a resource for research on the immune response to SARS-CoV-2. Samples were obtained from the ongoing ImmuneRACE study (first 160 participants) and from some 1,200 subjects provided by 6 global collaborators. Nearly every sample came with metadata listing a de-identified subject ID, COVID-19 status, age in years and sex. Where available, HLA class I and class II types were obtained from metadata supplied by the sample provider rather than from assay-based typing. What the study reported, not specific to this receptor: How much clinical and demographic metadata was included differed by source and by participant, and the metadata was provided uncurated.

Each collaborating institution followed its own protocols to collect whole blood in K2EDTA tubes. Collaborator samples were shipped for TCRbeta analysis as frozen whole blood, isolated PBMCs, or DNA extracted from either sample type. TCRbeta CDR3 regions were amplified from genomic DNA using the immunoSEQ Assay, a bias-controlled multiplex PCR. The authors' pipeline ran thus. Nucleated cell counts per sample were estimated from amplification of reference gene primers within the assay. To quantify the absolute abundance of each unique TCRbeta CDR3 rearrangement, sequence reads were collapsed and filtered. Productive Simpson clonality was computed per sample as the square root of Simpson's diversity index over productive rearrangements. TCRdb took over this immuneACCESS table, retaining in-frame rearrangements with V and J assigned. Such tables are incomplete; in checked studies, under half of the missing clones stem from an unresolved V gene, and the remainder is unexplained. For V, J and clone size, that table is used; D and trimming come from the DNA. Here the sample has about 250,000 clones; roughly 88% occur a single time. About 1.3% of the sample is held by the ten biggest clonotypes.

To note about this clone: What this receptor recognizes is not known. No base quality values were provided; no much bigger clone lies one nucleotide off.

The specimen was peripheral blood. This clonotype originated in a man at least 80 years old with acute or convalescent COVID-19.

The CDR3 protein sequence reads: CASKSSYEQYF. The DNA reads TGTGCCAGCAAGAGCTCCTACGAGCAGTACTTC. The chain was built from TRBV27 and TRBJ2-7, with the D gene not confidently named. From the cysteine through the phenylalanine, the CDR3 covers 11 amino acids. Here the CDR3 DNA is all that survives: 33 bases in frame from base 1. The V end loses 7 bases and the J end loses 0 bases, and a stretch of 4 bases separates them. CDR1 MNHEY and CDR2 SMNVEV are derived from the germline V gene (reference sequence).